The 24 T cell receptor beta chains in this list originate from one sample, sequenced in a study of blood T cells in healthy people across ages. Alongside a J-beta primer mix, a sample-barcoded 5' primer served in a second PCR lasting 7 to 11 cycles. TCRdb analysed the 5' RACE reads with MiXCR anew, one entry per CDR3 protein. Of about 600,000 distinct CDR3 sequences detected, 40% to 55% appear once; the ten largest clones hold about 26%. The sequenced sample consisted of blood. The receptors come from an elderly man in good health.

CDR3 bases: TGCAGCGTCGGACGGATGAACACTGAAGCTTTCTTT. This codes for CSVGRMNTEAFF. The gene calls are TRBV29-1 and TRBJ1-1; D uncertain. Germline assignment: CDR1 SQVTM and CDR2 ANQGSEA. Trimming removed 6 bases at V and 0 bases at J, with 8 bases between. This CDR3 has 12 residues.

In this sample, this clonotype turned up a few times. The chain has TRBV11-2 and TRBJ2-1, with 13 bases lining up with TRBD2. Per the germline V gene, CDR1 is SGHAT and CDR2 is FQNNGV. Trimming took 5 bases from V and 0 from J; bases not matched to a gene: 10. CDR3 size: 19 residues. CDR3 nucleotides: TGTGCCAGCAGCCCGAGGGGACTAGCGGGGCGAAGCTCCTACAATGAGCAGTTCTTC. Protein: CASSPRGLAGRSSYNEQFF.

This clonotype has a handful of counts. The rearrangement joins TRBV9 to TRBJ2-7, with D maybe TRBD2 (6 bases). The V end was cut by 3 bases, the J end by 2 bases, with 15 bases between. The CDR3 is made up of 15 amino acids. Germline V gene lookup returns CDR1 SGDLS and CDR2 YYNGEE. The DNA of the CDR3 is TGTGCCAGCAGCGCGACCGGGAGTTTCCCCTACGAGCAGTACTTC. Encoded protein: CASSATGSFPYEQYF.

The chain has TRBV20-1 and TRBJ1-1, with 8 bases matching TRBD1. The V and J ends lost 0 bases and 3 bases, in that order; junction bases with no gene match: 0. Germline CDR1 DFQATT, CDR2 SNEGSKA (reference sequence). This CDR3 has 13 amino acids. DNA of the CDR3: TGCAGTGCTAGAGACAGGGGGCACACTGAAGCTTTCTTT. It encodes CSARDRGHTEAFF.

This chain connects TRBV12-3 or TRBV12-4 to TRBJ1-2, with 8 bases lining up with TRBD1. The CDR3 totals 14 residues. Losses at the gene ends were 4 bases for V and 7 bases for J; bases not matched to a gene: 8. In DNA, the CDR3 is TGTGCCAGCAGTTCGGACAGGGAGGGTCGTGGCTACACCTTC. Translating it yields CASSSDREGRGYTF.

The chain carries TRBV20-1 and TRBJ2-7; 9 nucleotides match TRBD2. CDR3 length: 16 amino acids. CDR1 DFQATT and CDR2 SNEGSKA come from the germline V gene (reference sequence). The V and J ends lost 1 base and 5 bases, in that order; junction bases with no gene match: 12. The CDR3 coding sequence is TGCAGTGCTAGAGCCCCCGTGTTAGCGGGGGTTAACGAGCAGTACTTC. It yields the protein CSARAPVLAGVNEQYF.

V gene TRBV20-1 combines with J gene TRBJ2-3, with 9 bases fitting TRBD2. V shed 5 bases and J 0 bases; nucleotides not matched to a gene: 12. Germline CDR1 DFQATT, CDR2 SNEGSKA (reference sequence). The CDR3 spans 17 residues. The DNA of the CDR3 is TGCAGTGCTCACCCCTTACGGACTAGCGTTAGCACAGATACGCAGTATTTT. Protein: CSAHPLRTSVSTDTQYF.

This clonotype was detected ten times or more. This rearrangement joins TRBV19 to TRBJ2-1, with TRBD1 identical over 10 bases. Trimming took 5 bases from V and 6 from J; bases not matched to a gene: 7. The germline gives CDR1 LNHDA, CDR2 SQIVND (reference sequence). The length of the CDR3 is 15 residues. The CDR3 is CASSPGTGVPNEQFF. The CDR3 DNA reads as TGTGCCAGTAGTCCCGGGACAGGGGTCCCCAATGAGCAGTTCTTC.

The chain's CDR3 is CSARLRGSLMSLHF. CDR3 bases: TGCAGTGCTCGCCTAAGGGGGTCCTTAATGTCCCTCCACTTT. The gene calls are TRBV20-1 and TRBJ1-6; possible D gene TRBD1, 6 bases. Trimming stripped 5 bases from V and 14 bases from J, with 22 bases between. CDR1 and CDR2 (germline): DFQATT, SNEGSKA (reference sequence). There are 14 residues in the CDR3.

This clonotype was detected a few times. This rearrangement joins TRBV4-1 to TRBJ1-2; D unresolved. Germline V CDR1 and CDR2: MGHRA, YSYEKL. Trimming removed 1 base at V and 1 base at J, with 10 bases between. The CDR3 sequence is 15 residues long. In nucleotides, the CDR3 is TGCGCCAGCAGCCAAGGGACTCAACATAACTATGGCTACACCTTC. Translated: CASSQGTQHNYGYTF.

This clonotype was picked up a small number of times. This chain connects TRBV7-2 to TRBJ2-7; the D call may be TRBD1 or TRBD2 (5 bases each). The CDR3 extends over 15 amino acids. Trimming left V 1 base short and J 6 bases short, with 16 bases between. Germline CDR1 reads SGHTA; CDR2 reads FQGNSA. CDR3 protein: CASSLGGDGFAEQYF. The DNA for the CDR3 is TGTGCCAGCAGCTTAGGAGGGGATGGTTTTGCCGAGCAGTACTTC.

CDR3 loop: CATSDPTFGYNEQFF. The CDR3 DNA is TGTGCCACCAGTGATCCCACTTTTGGGTACAATGAGCAGTTCTTC. The chain joins TRBV24-1 to TRBJ2-1; unclear D gene. Germline CDR1 KGHDR, CDR2 SFDVKD. This CDR3 is built from 15 residues. The V and J ends lost 3 bases and 4 bases respectively, with 12 bases between them.

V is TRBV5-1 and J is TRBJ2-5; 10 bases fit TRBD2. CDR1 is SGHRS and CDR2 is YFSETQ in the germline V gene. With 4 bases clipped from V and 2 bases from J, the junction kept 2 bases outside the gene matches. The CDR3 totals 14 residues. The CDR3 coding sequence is TGCGCCAGCAGCGCTAGCGGGGGACAAGAGACCCAGTACTTC. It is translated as CASSASGGQETQYF.

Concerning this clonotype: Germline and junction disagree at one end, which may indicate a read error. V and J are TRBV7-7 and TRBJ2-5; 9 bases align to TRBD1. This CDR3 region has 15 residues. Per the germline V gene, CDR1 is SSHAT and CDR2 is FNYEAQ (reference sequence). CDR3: CASRKGTGSGETQYF. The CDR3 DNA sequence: TGTGCTAGCAGAAAAGGGACAGGGAGTGGAGAGACCCAGTACTTC.

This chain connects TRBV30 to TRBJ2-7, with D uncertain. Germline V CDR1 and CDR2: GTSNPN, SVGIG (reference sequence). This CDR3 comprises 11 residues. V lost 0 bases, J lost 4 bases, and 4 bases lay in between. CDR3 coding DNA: TGTGCCTGGAGTGTAAAGTACGAGCAGTACTTC. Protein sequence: CAWSVKYEQYF.

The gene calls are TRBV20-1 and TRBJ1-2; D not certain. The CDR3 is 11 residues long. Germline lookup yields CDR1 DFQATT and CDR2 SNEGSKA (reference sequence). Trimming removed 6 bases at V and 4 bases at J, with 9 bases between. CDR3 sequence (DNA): TGCAGTGCCCCTTCTGCCTATGGCTACACCTTC. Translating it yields CSAPSAYGYTF.

The CDR3 DNA follows: TGTGCCAGCAGTTACTCTAAGGGCTTGGGGCCCCAGCATTTT. Translating gives CASSYSKGLGPQHF. The V and J genes are TRBV6-5 and TRBJ1-5; no firm D call. CDR3 length: 14 amino acids. Germline-derived CDR1 and CDR2 are MNHEY and SVGAGI. V shed 0 bases and J shed 9 bases, with 12 bases lying between them.

In nucleotides, the CDR3 is TGTGCCATCAGTGCCGGACAGGGCCAAGAGACCCAGTACTTC. Its protein is CAISAGQGQETQYF. The rearrangement joins TRBV10-3 to TRBJ2-5; the match to TRBD1 covers 8 bases. The CDR3 consists of 14 residues. In germline, CDR1 is ENHRY, CDR2 SYGVKD. V gave up 4 bases and J gave up 1 base; unmatched junction bases: 2.

The CDR3 coding sequence is TGTGCCAGCAGCCAAGTTAGGGCAGTCGAGCAGTACTTC. Amino acid sequence: CASSQVRAVEQYF. The chain combines TRBV14 with TRBJ2-7, with D unresolved. Germline V gene data show CDR1 as SGHDN and CDR2 as FVKESK. The CDR3 has 13 amino acids. The V and J ends lost 1 base and 6 bases respectively, with 10 bases between them.

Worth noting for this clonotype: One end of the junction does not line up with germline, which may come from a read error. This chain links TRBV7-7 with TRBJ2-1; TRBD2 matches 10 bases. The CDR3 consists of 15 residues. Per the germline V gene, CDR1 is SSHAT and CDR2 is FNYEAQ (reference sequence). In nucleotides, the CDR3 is TGTGCTAGCAGCTTAGCGCGGGGACTAGCGAGTGAGCAGTTCTTC. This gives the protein CASSLARGLASEQFF.

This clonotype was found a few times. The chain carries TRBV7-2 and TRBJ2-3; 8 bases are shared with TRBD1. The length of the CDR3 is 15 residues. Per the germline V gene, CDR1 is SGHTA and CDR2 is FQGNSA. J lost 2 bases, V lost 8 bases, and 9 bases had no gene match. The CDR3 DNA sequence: TGTGCCAGCGGACAGGGCGGGTTTATCACAGATACGCAGTATTTT. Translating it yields CASGQGGFITDTQYF.

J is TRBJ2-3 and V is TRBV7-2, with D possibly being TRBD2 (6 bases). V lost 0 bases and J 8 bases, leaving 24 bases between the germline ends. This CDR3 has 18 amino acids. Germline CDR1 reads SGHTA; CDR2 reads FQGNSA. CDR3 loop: CASSLAPKSPSATGTQYF. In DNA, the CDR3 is TGTGCCAGCAGCTTAGCGCCCAAGTCCCCTAGCGCTACGGGTACGCAGTATTTT.

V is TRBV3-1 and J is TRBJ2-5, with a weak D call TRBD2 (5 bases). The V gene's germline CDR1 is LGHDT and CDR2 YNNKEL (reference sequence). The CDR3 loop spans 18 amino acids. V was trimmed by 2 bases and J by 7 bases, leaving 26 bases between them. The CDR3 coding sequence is TGTGCCAGCAGCCAAAAAAGACCTGCGCAACAGCCCCGGGGGACCCAGTACTTC. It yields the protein CASSQKRPAQQPRGTQYF.

Here the CDR3 reads CASSRNPSGSSYEQYF. DNA of the CDR3: TGTGCCAGCAGCCGAAACCCTAGCGGGAGCTCCTACGAGCAGTACTTC. The chain carries TRBV7-2 and TRBJ2-7, with 10 positions matching TRBD2. Germline CDR1 is SGHTA and CDR2 is FQGNSA. V lost 5 bases to trimming and J lost 0 bases; unmatched junction nucleotides: 7. The length of the CDR3 is 16 residues. Variable domain in full (rest from reference TRBV7-2 and TRBJ2-7): GAGVSQSPSNKVTEKGKDVELRCDPISGHTALYWYRQSLGQGLEFLIYFQGNSAPDKSGLPSDRFSAERTGGSVSTLTIQRTQQEDSAVYLCASSRNPSGSSYEQYFGPGTRLTVT.